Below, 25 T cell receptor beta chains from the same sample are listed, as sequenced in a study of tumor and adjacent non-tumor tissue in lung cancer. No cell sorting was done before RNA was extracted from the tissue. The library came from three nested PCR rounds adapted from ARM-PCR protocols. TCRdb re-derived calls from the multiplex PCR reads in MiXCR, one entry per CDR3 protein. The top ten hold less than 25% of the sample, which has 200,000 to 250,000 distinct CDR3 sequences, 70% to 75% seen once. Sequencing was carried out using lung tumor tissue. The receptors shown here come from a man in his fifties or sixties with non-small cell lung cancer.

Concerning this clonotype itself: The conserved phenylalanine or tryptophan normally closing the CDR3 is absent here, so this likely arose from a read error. CDR3 bases: TGCAGTGCTAGAGACTCGAGTAGCGGGAGCTCCCACGAGCAGTACTTA. Translating it yields CSARDSSSGSSHEQYL. The chain employs TRBV20-1 and TRBJ2-7; TRBD2 matches 9 bases. Germline lookup yields CDR1 DFQATT and CDR2 SNEGSKA (reference sequence). This CDR3 has 16 amino acids.

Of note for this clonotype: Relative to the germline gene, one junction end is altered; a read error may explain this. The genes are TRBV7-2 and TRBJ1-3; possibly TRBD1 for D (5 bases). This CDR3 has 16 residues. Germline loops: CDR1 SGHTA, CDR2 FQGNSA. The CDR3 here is CASSLALQGTGNTIYF. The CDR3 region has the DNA TGTGCCAGCAGCCTAGCTCTTCAGGGAACTGGAAACACCATATATTTT.

The CDR3 DNA reads as TGCAGCGTGGTCTCCGACAGTTCCATCGAGATCTACGAGCAGTACTTC. Translation: CSVVSDSSIEIYEQYF. The J gene is TRBJ2-7, the V gene TRBV29-1, with D maybe TRBD1 (5 bases). The V end lost 6 bases, the J end lost 3 bases, and 24 bases lay between the germline ends. CDR1 and CDR2 (germline): SQVTM, ANQGSEA. This CDR3 spans 16 amino acids.

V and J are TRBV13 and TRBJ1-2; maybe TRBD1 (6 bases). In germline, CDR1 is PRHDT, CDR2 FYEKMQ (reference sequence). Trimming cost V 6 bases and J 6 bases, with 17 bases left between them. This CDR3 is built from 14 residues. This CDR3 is CASSFFRGPHGYTF. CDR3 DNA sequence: TGTGCCAGCAGTTTTTTCAGGGGTCCGCATGGCTACACCTTC.

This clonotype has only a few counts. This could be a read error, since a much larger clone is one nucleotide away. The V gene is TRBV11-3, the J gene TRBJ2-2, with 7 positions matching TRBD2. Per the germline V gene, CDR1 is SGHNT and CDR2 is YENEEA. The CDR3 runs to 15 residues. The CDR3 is CVSSFRGENTGELFF. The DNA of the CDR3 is TGTGTCAGCAGCTTTCGGGGGGAGAACACCGGGGAGCTGTTTTTT.

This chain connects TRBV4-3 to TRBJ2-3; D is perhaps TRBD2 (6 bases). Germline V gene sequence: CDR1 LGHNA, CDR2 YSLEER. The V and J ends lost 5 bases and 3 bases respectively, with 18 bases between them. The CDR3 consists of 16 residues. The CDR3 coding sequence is TGCGCCAGCAGCTCCCTCGGGGGAAGGGAGACAGATACGCAGTATTTT. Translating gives CASSSLGGRETDTQYF.

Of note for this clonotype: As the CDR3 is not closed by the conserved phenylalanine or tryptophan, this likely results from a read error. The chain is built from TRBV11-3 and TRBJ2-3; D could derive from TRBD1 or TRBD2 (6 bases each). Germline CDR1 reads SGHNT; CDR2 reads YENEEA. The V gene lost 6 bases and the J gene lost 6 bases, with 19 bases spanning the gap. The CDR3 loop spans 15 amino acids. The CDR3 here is CASSFVRGVRDTQYL. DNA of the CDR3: TGTGCCAGCAGTTTCGTGAGGGGGGTGAGGGATACGCAGTATTTA.

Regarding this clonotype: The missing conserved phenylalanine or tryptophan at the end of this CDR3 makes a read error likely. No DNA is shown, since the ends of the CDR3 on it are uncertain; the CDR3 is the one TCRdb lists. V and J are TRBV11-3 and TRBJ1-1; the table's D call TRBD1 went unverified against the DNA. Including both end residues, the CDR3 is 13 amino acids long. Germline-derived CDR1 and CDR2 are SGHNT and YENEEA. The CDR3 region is CASSSDPGTEVFS.

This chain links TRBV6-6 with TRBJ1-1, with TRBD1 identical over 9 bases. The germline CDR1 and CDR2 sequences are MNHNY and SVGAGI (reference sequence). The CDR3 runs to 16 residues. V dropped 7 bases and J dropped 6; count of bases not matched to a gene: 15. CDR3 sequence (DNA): TGTGCCAGCAACCAACAGGGGGCGCAATTGATGGCTGAAGCTTTCTTT. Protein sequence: CASNQQGAQLMAEAFF.

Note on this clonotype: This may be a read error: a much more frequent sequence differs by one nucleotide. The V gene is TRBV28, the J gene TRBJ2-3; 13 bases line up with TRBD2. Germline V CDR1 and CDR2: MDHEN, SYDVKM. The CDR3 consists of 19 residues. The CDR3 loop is CASSFDRLGTSGVTDMQYF. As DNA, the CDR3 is TGTGCCAGCAGTTTTGACAGGCTGGGGACTAGCGGGGTGACAGATATGCAGTATTTT.

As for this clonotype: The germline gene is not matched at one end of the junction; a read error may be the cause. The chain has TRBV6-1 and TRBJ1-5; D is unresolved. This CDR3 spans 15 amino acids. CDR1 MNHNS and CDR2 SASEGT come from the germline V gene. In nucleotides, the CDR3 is TGTACCAGCTGTGGAGTTGATAGTGGGAGTCAGCCCCAGCATTTT. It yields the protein CTSCGVDSGSQPQHF.

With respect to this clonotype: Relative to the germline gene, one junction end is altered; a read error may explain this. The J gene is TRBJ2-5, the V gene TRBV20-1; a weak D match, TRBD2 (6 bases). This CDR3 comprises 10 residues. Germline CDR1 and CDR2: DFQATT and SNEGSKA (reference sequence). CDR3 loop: CSVVGGTEYF. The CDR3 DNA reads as TGCAGTGTCGTGGGCGGGACCGAGTACTTC.

CDR3: CASSTRIGENFMNTEAFF. The CDR3 region has the DNA TGTGCCAGCAGCACGCGAATAGGGGAAAACTTCATGAACACTGAAGCTTTCTTT. V is TRBV11-3 and J is TRBJ1-1; a possible D gene is TRBD1 (5 bases). The germline gives CDR1 SGHNT, CDR2 YENEEA. This CDR3 has 18 residues. V was trimmed by 5 bases and J by 0 bases, leaving 22 bases between them.

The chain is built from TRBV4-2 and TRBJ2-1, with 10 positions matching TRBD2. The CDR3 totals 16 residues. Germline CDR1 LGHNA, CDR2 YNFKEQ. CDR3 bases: TGTGACAACAGCGAAGAGTATGTAGCGGGGGGCAATGAGCAGTTCTTC. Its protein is CDNSEEYVAGGNEQFF.

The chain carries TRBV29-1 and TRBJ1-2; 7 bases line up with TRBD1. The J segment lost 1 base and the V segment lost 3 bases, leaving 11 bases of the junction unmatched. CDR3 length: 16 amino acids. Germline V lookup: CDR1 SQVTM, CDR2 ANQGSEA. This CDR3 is CSVDRQGVSLNYGYTF. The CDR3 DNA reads TGCAGCGTTGATCGGCAGGGGGTGTCCCTTAACTATGGCTACACCTTC.

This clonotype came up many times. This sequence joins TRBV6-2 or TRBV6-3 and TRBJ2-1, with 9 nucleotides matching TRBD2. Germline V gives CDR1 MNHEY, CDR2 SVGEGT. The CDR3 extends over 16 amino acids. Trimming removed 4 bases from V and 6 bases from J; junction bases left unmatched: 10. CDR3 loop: CASSLAGVRLGNEQFF. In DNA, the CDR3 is TGTGCCAGCAGTTTAGCGGGAGTGCGGTTAGGCAATGAGCAGTTCTTC.

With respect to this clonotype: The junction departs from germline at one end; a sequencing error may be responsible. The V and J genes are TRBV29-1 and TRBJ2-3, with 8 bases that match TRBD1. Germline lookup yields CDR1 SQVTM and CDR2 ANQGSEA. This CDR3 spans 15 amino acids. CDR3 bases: TGCAGCATGGTCCCAGGGGGCCCACACACAGATACACAGTATTTT. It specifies CSMVPGGPHTDTQYF.

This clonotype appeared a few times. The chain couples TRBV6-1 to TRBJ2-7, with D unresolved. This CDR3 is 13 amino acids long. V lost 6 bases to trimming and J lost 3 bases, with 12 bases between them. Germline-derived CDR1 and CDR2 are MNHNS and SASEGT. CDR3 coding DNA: TGTGCCAGCAGCGGAACCCTACTCTACGAGCAGTACTTC. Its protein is CASSGTLLYEQYF.

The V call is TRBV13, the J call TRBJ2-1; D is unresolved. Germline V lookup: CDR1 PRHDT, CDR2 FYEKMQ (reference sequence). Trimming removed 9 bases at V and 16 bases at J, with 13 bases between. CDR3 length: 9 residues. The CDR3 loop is CARPNEDFF. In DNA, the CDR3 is TGTGCCAGACCCAATGAGGATTTCTTC.

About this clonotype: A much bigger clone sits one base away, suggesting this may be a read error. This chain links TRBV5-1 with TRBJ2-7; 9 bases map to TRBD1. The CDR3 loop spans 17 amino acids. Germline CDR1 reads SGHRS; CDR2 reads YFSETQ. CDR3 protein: CASSPWGDRAYSYDQYF. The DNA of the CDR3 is TGCGCCAGCAGCCCTTGGGGGGACAGGGCCTATTCCTACGACCAGTACTTC.

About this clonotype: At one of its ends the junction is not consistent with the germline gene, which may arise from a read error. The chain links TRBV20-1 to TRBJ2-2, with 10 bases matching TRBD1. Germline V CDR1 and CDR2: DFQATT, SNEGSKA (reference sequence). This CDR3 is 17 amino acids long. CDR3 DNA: TGCAGTGTTCGCTCTACTCGACAGGGGGCCCACACCGGGGAGTTGTTTTTT. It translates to CSVRSTRQGAHTGELFF.

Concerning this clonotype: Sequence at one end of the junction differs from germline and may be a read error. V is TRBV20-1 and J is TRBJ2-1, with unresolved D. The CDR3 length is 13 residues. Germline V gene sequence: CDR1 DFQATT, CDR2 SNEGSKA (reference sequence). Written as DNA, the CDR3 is TGCAGTGCTTGTCAGCCCTTATACAGTGAGCAGTTCTTC. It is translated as CSACQPLYSEQFF.

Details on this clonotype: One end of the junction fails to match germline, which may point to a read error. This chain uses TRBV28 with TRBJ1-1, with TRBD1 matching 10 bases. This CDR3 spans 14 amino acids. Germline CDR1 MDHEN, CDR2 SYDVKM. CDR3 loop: CVSSLTGGITEAFF. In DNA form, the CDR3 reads TGTGTCAGCAGTTTGACAGGGGGCATCACTGAAGCTTTCTTT.

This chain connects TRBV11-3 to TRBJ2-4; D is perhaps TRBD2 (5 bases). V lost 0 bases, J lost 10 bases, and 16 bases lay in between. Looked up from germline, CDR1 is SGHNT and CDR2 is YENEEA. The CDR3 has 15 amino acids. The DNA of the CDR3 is TGTGCCAGCAGCTTAGATCTAGAGGGAGCGAAGATTCAGTACTTC. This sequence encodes CASSLDLEGAKIQYF.

The CDR3 region has the DNA TGCGCCAGCAGCCGGGAACAGGGGCAGTCAGATACGCAGTATTTT. It translates to CASSREQGQSDTQYF. V is TRBV4-3 and J is TRBJ2-3; 7 nucleotides match TRBD1. V lost 4 bases, J lost 4 bases, and 8 bases stayed unmatched. The CDR3 spans 15 residues. CDR1 and CDR2 (germline): LGHNA, YSLEER.